Each of the 29 T cell receptor beta chains below was sequenced from the same sample in a study of T cells after yellow fever vaccination. TCRdb independently ran MiXCR on the 5' RACE reads; one entry per CDR3 protein. The sample lists about 220,000 distinct CDR3 sequences; roughly 3.3% were seen once. This material consisted of CD4+ T cells sorted from PBMCs, taken 10 days after the yellow fever booster vaccination. These receptors originate from a young man who received the YFV17D yellow fever vaccine.

The chain joins TRBV5-1 to TRBJ2-7, with D tentatively TRBD1 (6 bases). The CDR3 is 13 amino acids. Trimming removed 3 bases at V and 6 bases at J, with 13 bases between. Germline V gives CDR1 SGHRS, CDR2 YFSETQ. DNA for the CDR3: TGCGCCAGCAGCTCGTACAGGGCTGGCGAGCAGTACGTC. The encoded protein is CASSSYRAGEQYV.

The V call is TRBV5-1, the J call TRBJ1-5; tentatively, D is TRBD1 (5 bases). The CDR3 spans 15 residues. Trimming shortened V by 0 bases and J by 2 bases, and 9 bases separated the two germline ends. The germline gives CDR1 SGHRS, CDR2 YFSETQ. The CDR3 reads CASSLAGLGNQPQHF. The CDR3 DNA is TGCGCCAGCAGCTTGGCAGGGCTCGGCAATCAGCCCCAGCATTTT.

The rearrangement joins TRBV6-5 to TRBJ1-2; 7 bases are a match to TRBD1. CDR3 size: 12 residues. V gave up 6 bases and J gave up 8 bases; unmatched junction bases: 6. Germline V CDR1 and CDR2: MNHEY, SVGAGI. The CDR3 coding sequence is TGTGCCAGCAGGGGACAGACCGGGGGCTACACCTTC. Translating it yields CASRGQTGGYTF.

The chain links TRBV7-2 to TRBJ1-5; unclear D gene. The germline V gene has CDR1 SGHTA and CDR2 FQGNSA. The CDR3 loop spans 12 amino acids. The ends were cut back, 3 bases at V and 3 bases at J, with 3 bases in the middle. Written as DNA, the CDR3 is TGTGCCAGCAGCTTTCTCAATCAGCCCCAGCATTTT. Its translation is CASSFLNQPQHF.

This clonotype was seen ten or more times. The chain has TRBV27 and TRBJ1-2; perhaps TRBD1 as D (6 bases). V was cut by 2 bases and J by 5 bases, with 12 bases left in between. Germline V gene data show CDR1 as MNHEY and CDR2 as SMNVEV (reference sequence). The CDR3 runs to 14 residues. CDR3 bases: TGTGCCAGCAGTTTAAACGACGGACAGTATGGCTACACCTTC. Protein sequence: CASSLNDGQYGYTF.

This clonotype has a count of ten or more. The V gene is TRBV3-1, the J gene TRBJ2-5; a possible D gene is TRBD2 (6 bases). V was cut by 4 bases and J by 4 bases, with 16 bases left in between. The CDR3 is made up of 15 amino acids. CDR1 LGHDT and CDR2 YNNKEL come from the germline V gene (reference sequence). In DNA form, the CDR3 reads TGTGCCAGCAGCCGCCCGCCGGGGGTCAGAGAGACCCAGTACTTC. It encodes CASSRPPGVRETQYF.

This clonotype was seen ten or more times. The chain recombines TRBV5-1 with TRBJ2-4; D is possibly TRBD1 (5 bases). Germline V gene lookup returns CDR1 SGHRS and CDR2 YFSETQ. V shed 4 bases and J shed 6 bases, with 11 bases lying between them. The CDR3 length is 13 residues. Here the CDR3 DNA reads TGCGCCAGCAGCCCTGGGGCAGGAAACATTCAGTACTTC. Encoded protein: CASSPGAGNIQYF. The whole variable domain, remainder taken from reference TRBV5-1 and TRBJ2-4, is KAGVTQTPRYLIKTRGQQVTLSCSPISGHRSVSWYQQTPGQGLQFLFEYFSETQRNKGNFPGRFSGRQFSNSRSEMNVSTLELGDSALYLCASSPGAGNIQYFGAGTRLSVL.

This clonotype has just a few counts. V is TRBV18 and J is TRBJ1-4; D is uncertain. In germline, CDR1 is KGHSH, CDR2 LQKENI. The CDR3 covers 14 residues. V lost 2 bases and J lost 5, with 9 bases in between. The CDR3 is CASSPTDGNEKLFF. The CDR3, as DNA: TGTGCCAGCTCACCAACAGACGGGAATGAAAAACTGTTTTTT.

The rearrangement joins TRBV5-6 to TRBJ1-2, with 8 bases that match TRBD1. The CDR3 has 14 amino acids. Germline values: CDR1 SGHDT, CDR2 YYEEEE. V lost 1 base to trimming and J lost 3 bases; unmatched junction nucleotides: 2. CDR3 sequence: CASSLQQGDYGYTF. The CDR3 nucleotides read TGTGCCAGCAGCTTGCAACAGGGGGACTATGGCTACACCTTC.

As to this clonotype: Being one base from a much bigger clone, this may be a read error. The chain joins TRBV4-3 to TRBJ2-3; possibly TRBD1 for D (6 bases). The CDR3 has 17 amino acids. Germline V gene data show CDR1 as LGHNA and CDR2 as YSLEER. The CDR3, as DNA: TGCGCCAGCAGCCAAGCATCGGTAGGGGACAAGTCAGATACGCAGTCTTTT. Encoded protein: CASSQASVGDKSDTQSF.

This chain connects TRBV6-2 or TRBV6-3 to TRBJ1-2; D remains unclear. The CDR3 consists of 14 residues. Trimming left V 6 bases short and J 2 bases short, with 13 bases between. Looked up from germline, CDR1 is MNHEY and CDR2 is SVGEGT. The CDR3 DNA is TGTGCCAGCAGGCCATGGAGGGCCAACTATGGCTACACCTTC. Protein: CASRPWRANYGYTF.

V is TRBV15 and J is TRBJ2-5; D is uncertain. The CDR3 spans 15 residues. V shed 0 bases and J shed 1 base, with 9 bases lying between them. Germline values: CDR1 LNHNV, CDR2 YYDKDF (reference sequence). The CDR3 nucleotides are TGTGCCACCAGCAGAGAATTGAACAGCCAAGAGACCCAGTACTTC. Amino acids: CATSRELNSQETQYF.

This clonotype came up a few times. J is TRBJ1-2 and V is TRBV12-3 or TRBV12-4; D is uncertain. V gave up 3 bases and J gave up 7 bases, with 9 bases separating them. The CDR3 is made up of 12 amino acids. CDR3: CASSFMVGGYTF. CDR3 DNA: TGTGCCAGCAGTTTCATGGTGGGTGGCTACACCTTC.

This clonotype was picked up a small number of times. V and J are TRBV27 and TRBJ1-1; TRBD1 matches at 12 bases. CDR3 length equals 15 residues. V trimming: 4 bases; J trimming: 7 bases; junction bases outside the gene matches: 7. CDR1 MNHEY and CDR2 SMNVEV come from the germline V gene (reference sequence). The CDR3 region is CASSSQGQGAGEAFF. The CDR3 DNA reads TGTGCCAGCAGTTCTCAGGGACAGGGGGCCGGTGAAGCTTTCTTT.

This clonotype was found many times. The chain uses TRBV6-2 or TRBV6-3 and TRBJ1-5; D is possibly TRBD1 (5 bases). The CDR3 has 14 amino acids. Germline V gene sequence: CDR1 MNHEY, CDR2 SVGEGT. The V end lost 4 bases, the J end lost 3 bases, and 10 bases lay between the germline ends. The CDR3 loop is CASSSFRDNQPQHF. The CDR3 bases are TGTGCCAGCAGTTCTTTCAGGGACAATCAGCCCCAGCATTTT.

There are a few counts of this clonotype. This rearrangement joins TRBV19 to TRBJ1-2, with D uncertain. Per germline, CDR1 LNHDA and CDR2 SQIVND (reference sequence). V lost 3 bases to trimming and J lost 4 bases, with 9 bases between them. This CDR3 region has 13 residues. The CDR3 region has the DNA TGTGCCAGTAGTATTATCCGCTTCTATGGCTACACCTTC. It encodes CASSIIRFYGYTF.

The rearrangement links TRBV7-8 to TRBJ2-3, with 7 positions matching TRBD1. With 5 bases clipped from V and 4 bases from J, the junction kept 15 bases outside the gene matches. The germline CDR1 and CDR2 sequences are SGHVS and FQNEAQ. The CDR3 runs to 17 residues. This chain's CDR3 is CASSPAHRQGGSDTQYF. The CDR3 DNA is TGTGCCAGCAGCCCCGCCCACCGACAGGGTGGGTCAGATACGCAGTATTTT.

This clonotype was seen only a few times. This rearrangement joins TRBV7-2 to TRBJ2-1; D may match TRBD1 or TRBD2 (5 bases each). The CDR3 covers 15 residues. CDR1 SGHTA and CDR2 FQGNSA come from the germline V gene. V was cut by 1 base and J by 8 bases, with 15 bases left in between. This chain's CDR3 is CASSLGRWGWDEQFF. In DNA form, the CDR3 reads TGTGCCAGCAGCTTAGGGAGGTGGGGCTGGGATGAGCAGTTCTTC.

The chain carries TRBV20-1 and TRBJ2-1, with D tentatively TRBD1 or TRBD2 (5 bases each). There are 14 residues in the CDR3. V was clipped by 1 base and J by 6 bases, with 13 bases between them. Germline V CDR1 and CDR2: DFQATT, SNEGSKA (reference sequence). CDR3 sequence reads: CSARVRGEGNEQFF. The CDR3 DNA sequence: TGCAGTGCTAGAGTAAGGGGAGAGGGCAATGAGCAGTTCTTC.

This clonotype was observed a few times. J is TRBJ2-5 and V is TRBV7-2; perhaps TRBD2 as D (6 bases). The V gene lost 5 bases and the J gene lost 5 bases, with 21 bases spanning the gap. Germline V CDR1 and CDR2: SGHTA, FQGNSA. This CDR3 comprises 16 residues. This CDR3 is CASSQTGMGRRETQYF. As DNA, the CDR3 is TGTGCCAGCAGCCAGACTGGGATGGGGAGGAGGGAGACCCAGTACTTC. Full variable domain (outside the CDR3, taken from reference TRBV7-2 and TRBJ2-5): GAGVSQSPSNKVTEKGKDVELRCDPISGHTALYWYRQSLGQGLEFLIYFQGNSAPDKSGLPSDRFSAERTGGSVSTLTIQRTQQEDSAVYLCASSQTGMGRRETQYFGPGTRLLVL.

This clonotype was seen a handful of times. The V call is TRBV20-1, the J call TRBJ2-3, with D tentatively TRBD2 (6 bases). From germline, CDR1 is DFQATT and CDR2 SNEGSKA (reference sequence). V shed 2 bases and J shed 3 bases, with 12 bases lying between them. The CDR3 covers 14 residues. As DNA, the CDR3 is TGCAGTGCTAGAAGGTCGGCGGGGACAGATACGCAGTATTTT. Translated: CSARRSAGTDTQYF.

This clonotype was seen only a few times. The J gene is TRBJ1-3, the V gene TRBV6-4; D is possibly TRBD1 (5 bases). This CDR3 comprises 14 residues. The ends were cut back, 6 bases at V and 0 bases at J, with 9 bases in the middle. Germline CDR1 is MRHNA and CDR2 is SNTAGT. CDR3: CASSEGNSGNTIYF. The CDR3 bases are TGTGCCAGCAGCGAGGGGAACTCTGGAAACACCATATATTTT.

This clonotype was recorded at least ten times. The chain recombines TRBV5-6 with TRBJ2-7, with TRBD1 identical over 8 bases. The CDR3 runs 14 residues. Trimming removed 0 bases from V and 4 bases from J; junction bases left unmatched: 3. The V gene's germline CDR1 is SGHDT and CDR2 YYEEEE. The CDR3 loop reads CASSLGTGMYEQYF. The DNA of the CDR3 is TGTGCCAGCAGCTTGGGGACAGGGATGTACGAGCAGTACTTC.

This clonotype was seen only a few times. The V call is TRBV7-2, the J call TRBJ2-1, with 12 bases that match TRBD2. V shed 6 bases and J 15 bases; nucleotides not matched to a gene: 9. CDR3 length: 13 amino acids. CDR1 and CDR2 from the germline V gene are SGHTA and FQGNSA. The CDR3 nucleotides read TGTGCCAGCAGTCTAGGGGCGGGACTAGCGGGGTTCTTC. Its protein product is CASSLGAGLAGFF.

This clonotype was counted ten times or more. The V gene is TRBV5-1, the J gene TRBJ2-5; maybe TRBD2 (6 bases). Per germline, CDR1 SGHRS and CDR2 YFSETQ. Trimming pared 0 bases from V and 2 bases from J, leaving 23 bases between. CDR3 length equals 19 residues. The CDR3 sequence: CASSLALTLAEPFQETQYF. In DNA, the CDR3 is TGCGCCAGCAGCTTGGCCCTAACGTTAGCGGAACCATTTCAAGAGACCCAGTACTTC.

This clonotype was seen only a few times. The CDR3 protein is CASSQDGLAGYEQYV. DNA of the CDR3: TGCGCCAGCAGCCAAGATGGGCTAGCGGGGTACGAGCAGTACGTC. The V call is TRBV4-3, the J call TRBJ2-7, with TRBD2 matching 9 bases. V dropped 0 bases and J dropped 4; count of bases not matched to a gene: 4. The CDR3 runs 15 residues. The V gene's germline CDR1 is LGHNA and CDR2 YSLEER.

This clonotype has a count of ten or more. The V gene is TRBV29-1, the J gene TRBJ2-3, with TRBD1 matching 10 bases. Trimming took 6 bases from V and 1 from J; bases not matched to a gene: 4. The CDR3 totals 14 residues. Germline-derived CDR1 and CDR2 are SQVTM and ANQGSEA. The CDR3 DNA follows: TGCAGCGTGGACAGGGGGGGCGGCACAGATACGCAGTATTTT. As protein: CSVDRGGGTDTQYF.

This chain uses TRBV20-1 with TRBJ1-1, with D tentatively TRBD1 (5 bases). From germline, CDR1 is DFQATT and CDR2 SNEGSKA (reference sequence). The CDR3 consists of 13 residues. Trimming removed 6 bases at V and 8 bases at J, with 19 bases between. In DNA, the CDR3 is TGCAGTGCCGTAAGGTTTGGGGGTATAGAAGCTTTCTTT. This encodes CSAVRFGGIEAFF.

The chain joins TRBV5-1 to TRBJ1-1, with D perhaps TRBD1 (5 bases). Germline CDR1 SGHRS, CDR2 YFSETQ. V was clipped by 4 bases and J by 0 bases, with 10 bases between them. The CDR3 length is 14 residues. In nucleotides, the CDR3 is TGCGCCAGCAGCATCGGGACGCTGAACACTGAAGCTTTCTTT. Translation gives CASSIGTLNTEAFF.